The 14 T cell receptor beta chains below come from one sample, sequenced in a study of PD-1 blockade in mismatch repair-deficient tumors. The method was immunoSEQ multiplex PCR; TCRdb's version includes in-frame clones alone and lacks a portion of them. The sample contains about 39,000 clones, approximately 83% of which appear only once. This specimen was PBMCs, taken around 38 weeks after starting pembrolizumab. All receptors come from an adult with mismatch repair-deficient cancer.

This CDR3 is CASKQGLTTDTQYF. The CDR3 region has the DNA TGTGCCAGTAAGCAGGGGCTGACGACAGATACGCAGTATTTT. The V gene is TRBV19, the J gene TRBJ2-3, with a tentative D call TRBD1 (6 bases). Trimming shortened V by 7 bases and J by 3 bases, and 14 bases separated the two germline ends. In germline, CDR1 is LNHDA, CDR2 SQIVND (reference sequence). The CDR3 length is 14 residues.

The chain has TRBV9 and TRBJ2-3; 10 nucleotides align to TRBD2. The CDR3 sequence is 12 residues long. The germline V gene has CDR1 SGDLS and CDR2 YYNGEE. The trim removed 4 bases at V and 12 bases at J, leaving 5 bases unmatched. For the CDR3, the DNA is TGTGCCAGCAGCCCGACTAGCGGGCCACAGTATTTT. Translated: CASSPTSGPQYF.

The rearrangement links TRBV4-1 to TRBJ2-1; 12 nucleotides agree with TRBD2. J was trimmed by 0 bases and V by 3 bases; bases with no gene match: 3. There are 17 residues in the CDR3. Germline values: CDR1 MGHRA, CDR2 YSYEKL. The CDR3 loop reads CASSHRTSGISYNEQFF. The CDR3 coding sequence is TGCGCCAGCAGCCATCGGACTAGCGGGATCTCCTACAATGAGCAGTTCTTC.

The rearrangement uses TRBV6-5 and TRBJ1-1; 8 bases match TRBD1. This CDR3 contains 14 residues. Germline CDR1 reads MNHEY; CDR2 reads SVGAGI. V gave up 3 bases and J gave up 4 bases; unmatched junction bases: 4. The chain's CDR3 is CASSYLTGGTEAFF. The CDR3 region has the DNA TGTGCCAGCAGTTATTTAACAGGGGGCACTGAAGCTTTCTTT.

The chain links TRBV6-5 to TRBJ2-5; 7 nucleotides line up with TRBD1. The J call may be wrong; the DNA end is better matched by TRBJ2-7. The CDR3 is 11 residues long. Germline CDR1 MNHEY, CDR2 SVGAGI. Here the CDR3 DNA reads TGTGCCAGTACACAGGGGTACGAGCAGTACTTC. Translation: CASTQGYEQYF.

The gene calls are TRBV7-7 and TRBJ2-1; D unresolved. Germline V gives CDR1 SSHAT, CDR2 FNYEAQ (reference sequence). V was pared by 1 base and J by 6 bases, with 7 bases between. This CDR3 region has 13 residues. CDR3 sequence reads: CASSLVIGNEQFF. The CDR3 bases are TGTGCCAGCAGCTTAGTTATCGGCAATGAGCAGTTCTTC.

This CDR3 is CAWSVRAGEKLFF. Here the CDR3 DNA reads TGTGCCTGGAGTGTGAGGGCTGGCGAAAAACTGTTTTTT. V is TRBV30 and J is TRBJ1-4; D remains ambiguous. The V end lost 0 bases, the J end lost 8 bases, and 10 bases lay between the germline ends. This CDR3 is 13 amino acids long. The germline CDR1 and CDR2 sequences are GTSNPN and SVGIG (reference sequence).

The chain is built from TRBV6-1 and TRBJ2-6; D is perhaps TRBD2 (5 bases). The CDR3 sequence is 15 residues long. Between the trimmed V and J ends, which lost 4 bases and 2 bases, there was a span of 9 bases. The germline gives CDR1 MNHNS, CDR2 SASEGT. This chain's CDR3 is CASSAFGAGANVLTF. The DNA for the CDR3 is TGTGCCAGCAGTGCCTTCGGGGCTGGGGCCAACGTCCTGACTTTC.

This chain uses TRBV5-4 with TRBJ2-6, with D uncertain. V shed 6 bases and J shed 0 bases, with 10 bases lying between them. The germline gives CDR1 SGHNT, CDR2 YYREEE (reference sequence). The CDR3 spans 15 residues. Here the CDR3 reads CASTWAGSGANVLTF. CDR3 bases: TGTGCCAGCACCTGGGCCGGCTCTGGGGCCAACGTCCTGACTTTC.

This chain joins TRBV13 and TRBJ2-1; D is uncertain. The germline V gene encodes CDR1 PRHDT and CDR2 FYEKMQ (reference sequence). The CDR3 extends over 14 amino acids. V was shortened by 4 bases and J by 4 bases, with 11 bases between the two germline ends. The CDR3 DNA follows: TGTGCCAGCAGCTCCCCCCCCCGGTACAATGAGCAGTTCTTC. Translated: CASSSPPRYNEQFF.

This chain links TRBV29-1 with TRBJ1-1; 7 bases are shared with TRBD1. The CDR3 spans 13 residues. Germline V gene data show CDR1 as SQVTM and CDR2 as ANQGSEA. J lost 2 bases, V lost 5 bases, and 5 bases had no gene match. The CDR3 DNA reads as TGCAGCGTTTCAGAAGGGGGCAACACTGAAGCTTTCTTT. Translated: CSVSEGGNTEAFF.

By sample share, this clone is medium-sized. The rearrangement joins TRBV4-1 to TRBJ2-7; 10 bases are a match to TRBD1. The CDR3 has 15 amino acids. Germline V gene lookup returns CDR1 MGHRA and CDR2 YSYEKL. V shed 0 bases, J shed 3 bases, and the junction held 2 bases outside the gene matches. The CDR3: CASSQDRTGGYEQYF. For the CDR3, the DNA is TGCGCCAGCAGCCAAGACCGGACAGGGGGCTACGAGCAGTACTTC.

The V call is TRBV7-8, the J call TRBJ1-5; 11 bases line up with TRBD1. The CDR3 spans 16 residues. Germline values: CDR1 SGHVS, CDR2 FQNEAQ. V trimming: 5 bases; J trimming: 6 bases; junction bases outside the gene matches: 9. The CDR3 nucleotides are TGTGCCAGCAGCGCCGGGACAGGGGGTTGGGGTCAGCCCCAGCATTTT. Protein product: CASSAGTGGWGQPQHF.

This rearrangement joins TRBV2 to TRBJ2-7; 11 nucleotides match TRBD2. Germline-derived CDR1 and CDR2 are SNHLY and FYNNEI. After removal of 6 bases from V and 4 bases from J, the junction contained 11 bases not matched to a gene. The CDR3 consists of 16 residues. CDR3 coding DNA: TGTGCCAGCAGCTACCCCCGGGCTAGCGGGAGGTACGAGCAGTACTTC. This codes for CASSYPRASGRYEQYF.